This TCR beta chain was found in a study of blood T cell repertoires in COVID-19. Study information: The samples span acute and convalescent COVID-19 from the United States, Italy and Spain. Sources were T cells, B-cell-depleted T cells, or PBMCs; the material itself was cDNA or gDNA.

In the authors' methods: Amplifying reference gene primers gave estimates of nucleated cell counts. The table came from immunoSEQ multiplex PCR; TCRdb's copy has only in-frame clones and leaves some out. V, J and clone size reflect that table, while D and trimming were determined from the DNA. Altogether over 300,000 clones are present, 65% to 85% being singletons, with the ten largest covering approximately 1.1%. CDR1 LNHDA and CDR2 SQIVND come from the germline V gene (reference sequence). V lost 2 bases, J lost 0 bases, and 10 bases lay in between. The CDR3 runs 15 residues. This sequence originates from a woman between 50 and 59 years old with acute or convalescent COVID-19. Input material: peripheral blood. The genes are TRBV19 and TRBJ1-1; D is ambiguous. DNA of the CDR3: TGTGCCAGTAGTATATTTAGGAGCATGAACACTGAAGCTTTCTTT. It translates to CASSIFRSMNTEAFF.